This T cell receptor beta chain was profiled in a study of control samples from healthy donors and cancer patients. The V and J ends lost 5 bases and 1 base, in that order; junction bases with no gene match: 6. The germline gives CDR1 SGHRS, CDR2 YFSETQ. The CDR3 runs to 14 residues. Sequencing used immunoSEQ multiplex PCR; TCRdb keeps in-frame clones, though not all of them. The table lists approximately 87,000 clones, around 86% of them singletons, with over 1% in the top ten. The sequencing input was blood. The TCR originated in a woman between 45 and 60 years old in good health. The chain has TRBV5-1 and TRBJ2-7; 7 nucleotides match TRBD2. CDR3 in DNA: TGCGCCAGCAGGAAAGGGACTACATCCTACGAGCAGTACTTC. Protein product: CASRKGTTSYEQYF.